The TCR beta chain under discussion was sequenced for a study of radiotherapy plus CTLA-4 blockade in lung cancer. Overall study: Overall, around 19% of patients showed an objective response, while roughly 28% attained disease control.

Study-level points and caveats: In blood, tumor-derived TCR clones expanded after radiotherapy plus ipilimumab.

This clone has more than one count but fewer than ten. What it binds is not known. The ends were cut back, 1 base at V and 4 bases at J, with 9 bases in the middle. In germline, CDR1 is SGHTA, CDR2 FQGNSA. The CDR3 has 14 amino acids. Some clones are missing from TCRdb's copy, which holds only in-frame ones; the method was immunoSEQ multiplex PCR. Of approximately 80,000 clones in the sample, roughly 74% were seen once. The chain combines TRBV7-2 with TRBJ2-3; D might be TRBD1 (6 bases). Sequencing was performed on peripheral blood, taken from a patient treated with radiotherapy plus ipilimumab. The receptor was derived from a human donor with non-small cell lung cancer whose response to radiotherapy plus ipilimumab could not be evaluated. The CDR3 spells CASSLDRVADTQYF. CDR3 sequence (DNA): TGTGCCAGCAGCTTAGACAGGGTGGCAGATACGCAGTATTTT.